Below, 5 T cell receptor beta chains from the same sample are listed, as sequenced in a study of CD8+ T cells in alopecia areata. Extraction and reverse transcription of RNA yielded cDNA as the sequencing template. Sequencing was performed with immunoSEQ multiplex PCR; in TCRdb, only in-frame clones are kept and a portion is missing. The sample gives some 210,000 clones, around three fifths of which show up once; less than 0.6% is in the top ten. Sequencing was performed on CD4+ T cells sorted from blood, taken at week 0. The receptors were gathered from a human donor with alopecia areata.

This chain links TRBV30 with TRBJ1-2; D unclear. Germline lookup yields CDR1 GTSNPN and CDR2 SVGIG (reference sequence). Trimming shortened V by 3 bases and J by 3 bases, and 17 bases separated the two germline ends. This CDR3 has 15 amino acids. In DNA form, the CDR3 reads TGTGCCTGGAGCGGACTATCGCAAAGGGACTATGGCTACACCTTC. It yields the protein CAWSGLSQRDYGYTF.

The chain has TRBV5-1 and TRBJ2-1; TRBD2 matches 11 bases. Germline assignment: CDR1 SGHRS and CDR2 YFSETQ. Trimming removed 4 bases from V and 7 bases from J; junction bases left unmatched: 10. CDR3 length equals 16 residues. The CDR3 DNA reads TGCGCCAGCAGCCCCATGACTAGCGGGATCAGGAATGAGCAGTTCTTC. Its protein product is CASSPMTSGIRNEQFF.

This chain joins TRBV7-9 and TRBJ2-3, with 9 positions matching TRBD2. The junction had 5 bases not matched to a gene; V was cut back by 0 bases and J by 4 bases. CDR3 length: 16 residues. Looked up from germline, CDR1 is SEHNR and CDR2 is FQNEAQ (reference sequence). The CDR3 DNA is TGTGCCAGCAGCTTAGCGGTAGCGGGAGACGCAGATACGCAGTATTTT. Translated, it gives CASSLAVAGDADTQYF. The variable domain in full, completed from reference TRBV7-9 and TRBJ2-3, reads DTGVSQNPRHKITKRGQNVTFRCDPISEHNRLYWYRQTLGQGPEFLTYFQNEAQLEKSRLLSDRFSAERPKGSFSTLEIQRTEQGDSAMYLCASSLAVAGDADTQYFGPGTRLTVL.

This sequence joins TRBV30 and TRBJ2-1, with a possible D match to TRBD1 (5 bases). The V end lost 8 bases, the J end lost 1 base, and 12 bases lay between the germline ends. From germline, CDR1 is GTSNPN and CDR2 SVGIG (reference sequence). The CDR3 sequence is 13 residues long. CDR3 amino acids: CAGAGRSYNEQFF. The CDR3 DNA follows: TGTGCCGGAGCAGGGCGTTCCTACAATGAGCAGTTCTTC.

Only a few counts were recorded for this clone. The chain links TRBV5-8 to TRBJ1-1; D remains ambiguous. Germline V gene sequence: CDR1 SGHTS, CDR2 YDEGEE. V lost 1 base and J lost 8, with 12 bases in between. This CDR3 is 13 amino acids long. The CDR3 nucleotides are TGTGCCAGCAGCTTGATTAGGCCTGAAGAAGCTTTCTTT. The encoded protein is CASSLIRPEEAFF.